These 17 T cell receptor beta chains originate from one sample sequenced in a study of regulatory T cells in long-lasting Graves disease. For TCR beta, libraries came from iRepertoire HTBI primers and Arm-PCR of CDR3 regions. Via MiXCR, TCRdb re-called the multiplex PCR reads, giving one row per CDR3 protein. This sample has about 660,000 distinct CDR3 sequences, with around 30% found just once. Time point: persistent/refractory GD, antithyroid drugs over 5 years with positive TRAb. Construction of the TCR library relied on RNA isolated from PBMCs. The sample was peripheral blood mononuclear cells (PBMCs), taken when the disease was refractory, from a patient treated with antithyroid drugs. The receptors originated from a female donor with Graves disease.

This clonotype showed up many times. This chain joins TRBV12-5 and TRBJ1-1; 7 bases are a match to TRBD1. The CDR3 length is 17 residues. Looked up from germline, CDR1 is LGHNT and CDR2 is FRNRAP. The trim removed 5 bases at V and 0 bases at J, leaving 12 bases unmatched. This CDR3 is CASGPEKQGTMNTEAFF. DNA for the CDR3: TGTGCTAGTGGTCCGGAAAAACAGGGGACCATGAACACTGAAGCTTTCTTT.

Here the CDR3 reads CASSFTGYETQYF. The CDR3 DNA sequence: TGTGCCAGCAGTTTCACGGGGTACGAGACCCAGTACTTC. V and J are TRBV12-3 or TRBV12-4 and TRBJ2-5; weak D call: TRBD2 (5 bases). CDR3 length: 13 amino acids. The germline V and J ends were trimmed by 3 bases and 5 bases, with 10 bases remaining between them.

The rearrangement uses TRBV29-1 and TRBJ1-2; unclear D gene. The germline V and J ends were trimmed by 2 bases and 4 bases, with 14 bases remaining between them. The germline gives CDR1 SQVTM, CDR2 ANQGSEA. The CDR3 covers 14 residues. Here the CDR3 reads CSVERPGQPYGYTF. The DNA of the CDR3 is TGCAGCGTTGAAAGGCCAGGCCAACCCTATGGCTACACCTTC.

This chain uses TRBV28 with TRBJ2-1; TRBD2 aligns across 12 bases. Unmatched junction bases numbered 9, after V lost 7 bases and J lost 8 bases. This CDR3 comprises 15 residues. Germline lookup yields CDR1 MDHEN and CDR2 SYDVKM. The CDR3, as DNA: TGTGCCAGCAATATACTAGCGGGAGGCCAGGATGAGCAGTTCTTC. Protein: CASNILAGGQDEQFF.

This clonotype is medium-sized by share. This rearrangement joins TRBV20-1 to TRBJ1-5; D might be TRBD1 (6 bases). V shed 6 bases and J shed 0 bases, with 21 bases lying between them. The CDR3 spans 17 residues. From germline, CDR1 is DFQATT and CDR2 SNEGSKA (reference sequence). The CDR3 bases are TGCAGTGCGTGGGATAGGGACACCTTCTATAGCAATCAGCCCCAGCATTTT. Residues: CSAWDRDTFYSNQPQHF.

Only a few counts were recorded for this clonotype. This chain links TRBV6-1 with TRBJ1-6, with a weak D call TRBD1 (6 bases). V was shortened by 5 bases and J by 7 bases, with 15 bases between the two germline ends. Germline V gene data show CDR1 as MNHNS and CDR2 as SASEGT. This CDR3 is 15 amino acids long. Here the CDR3 reads CASSRGGDFNSPLHF. CDR3 nucleotides: TGTGCCAGCAGTCGAGGGGGGGACTTCAATTCACCCCTCCACTTT.

This clonotype was counted at least ten times. The V and J genes are TRBV12-3 or TRBV12-4 and TRBJ2-7; TRBD1 agrees at 7 bases. V was pared by 5 bases and J by 3 bases, with 4 bases of the junction left unmatched. The CDR3 is 13 residues long. CDR3 in amino acids: CASSLTGNYEQYF. The DNA of the CDR3 is TGTGCCAGCAGTCTGACAGGGAACTACGAGCAGTACTTC.

This clonotype was seen a few times. The V call is TRBV6-1, the J call TRBJ2-2; 8 nucleotides agree with TRBD2. This CDR3 is built from 16 residues. Trimming removed 5 bases from V and 0 bases from J; junction bases left unmatched: 5. Germline V gives CDR1 MNHNS, CDR2 SASEGT. The CDR3 is CASSPTSGSNTGELFF. Here the CDR3 DNA reads TGTGCCAGCAGTCCCACTAGCGGTTCGAACACCGGGGAGCTGTTTTTT.

This sequence joins TRBV30 and TRBJ2-2; 10 positions agree with TRBD2. V trimming: 5 bases; J trimming: 6 bases; junction bases outside the gene matches: 9. Looked up from germline, CDR1 is GTSNPN and CDR2 is SVGIG (reference sequence). This CDR3 spans 15 amino acids. The CDR3 sequence: CAWVSGREGAGELFF. Written as DNA, the CDR3 is TGTGCCTGGGTCAGCGGGAGGGAAGGTGCCGGGGAGCTGTTTTTT.

The V gene is TRBV5-5, the J gene TRBJ2-2; D ambiguous. In germline, CDR1 is SGHKS, CDR2 YYEKEE (reference sequence). There are 16 residues in the CDR3. V was trimmed by 1 base and J by 5 bases, leaving 15 bases between them. The chain's CDR3 is CASSLRSAYLTGELFF. The CDR3 DNA reads as TGTGCCAGCAGCTTGCGGAGCGCGTACTTGACCGGGGAGCTGTTTTTT.

This clonotype was observed a few times. The chain has TRBV6-1 and TRBJ1-1, with D perhaps TRBD1 (5 bases). Trimming pared 4 bases from V and 2 bases from J, leaving 17 bases between. This CDR3 comprises 16 residues. Germline CDR1 MNHNS, CDR2 SASEGT. The CDR3 spells CASSATGGQGNTEAFF. The CDR3 DNA sequence: TGTGCCAGCAGTGCGACCGGCGGTCAGGGCAACACTGAAGCTTTCTTT.

Many counts were recorded for this clonotype. This CDR3 is CASSDHLDRVAQPQHF. CDR3 in DNA: TGTGCCAGCAGTGATCACCTGGACAGGGTAGCCCAGCCCCAGCATTTT. The chain is built from TRBV6-1 and TRBJ1-5; the match to TRBD1 covers 8 bases. V lost 3 bases, J lost 7 bases, and 11 bases stayed unmatched. Germline CDR1 is MNHNS and CDR2 is SASEGT. This CDR3 has 16 residues.

The chain recombines TRBV6-9 with TRBJ2-2; possible D gene TRBD2, 5 bases. V lost 3 bases to trimming and J lost 3 bases, with 14 bases between them. The CDR3 covers 16 residues. Germline V gives CDR1 MNHGY, CDR2 SVAAGI. CDR3: CASSYSNRGHTGELFF. In nucleotides, the CDR3 is TGTGCCAGCAGTTACTCGAACCGGGGTCACACCGGGGAGCTGTTTTTT.

CDR3 amino acids: CASSPRESSYNSPLHF. The CDR3 DNA follows: TGTGCCAGCAGCCCTCGGGAGAGCTCCTATAATTCACCCCTCCACTTT. V gene TRBV12-3 or TRBV12-4 combines with J gene TRBJ1-6, with D uncertain. Trimming left V 6 bases short and J 0 bases short, with 12 bases between. CDR3 length equals 16 residues.

The chain employs TRBV6-2 or TRBV6-3 and TRBJ2-7, with D perhaps matching TRBD1 (5 bases). Germline V gene data show CDR1 as MNHEY and CDR2 as SVGEGT. V shed 5 bases and J shed 3 bases, with 17 bases lying between them. There are 15 residues in the CDR3. The CDR3 region has the DNA TGTGCCAGCAGTCTAGGTGAGACAGTGGTCTACGAGCAGTACTTC. This gives the protein CASSLGETVVYEQYF.

On this clonotype itself: This may arise from a read error, as a much more abundant clone is one base away. The CDR3 does not end in the conserved phenylalanine or tryptophan, so this is likely a read error. The chain combines TRBV28 with TRBJ1-2, with 12 bases matching TRBD1. The CDR3 sequence is 15 residues long. The V segment lost 1 base and the J segment 7 bases; nucleotides outside the gene matches: 4. CDR1 and CDR2 (germline): MDHEN, SYDVKM. CDR3 in amino acids: CASSLFGTGGFGYTL. The CDR3 DNA sequence: TGTGCCAGCAGTTTATTCGGGACAGGGGGCTTTGGCTACACCCTC.

The chain links TRBV20-1 to TRBJ2-1; possible D gene TRBD2, 7 bases. The CDR3 contains 14 residues. The germline V and J ends were trimmed by 5 bases and 5 bases, with 16 bases remaining between them. Germline CDR1 is DFQATT and CDR2 is SNEGSKA (reference sequence). The CDR3 coding sequence is TGCAGTGCTCCTAGGGGGGGCCTAAACAATGAGCAGTTCTTC. This codes for CSAPRGGLNNEQFF.